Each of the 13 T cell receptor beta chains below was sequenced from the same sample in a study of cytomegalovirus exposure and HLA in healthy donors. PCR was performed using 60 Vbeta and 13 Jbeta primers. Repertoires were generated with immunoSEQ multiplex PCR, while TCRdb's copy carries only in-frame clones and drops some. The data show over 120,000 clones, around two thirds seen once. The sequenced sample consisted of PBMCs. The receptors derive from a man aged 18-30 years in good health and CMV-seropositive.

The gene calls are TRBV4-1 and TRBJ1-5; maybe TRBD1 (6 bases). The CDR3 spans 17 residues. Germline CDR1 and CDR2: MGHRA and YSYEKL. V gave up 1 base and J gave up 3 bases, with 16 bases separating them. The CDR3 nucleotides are TGCGCCAGCAGCCAAGGGACATTGGCAGGGGTCAATCAGCCCCAGCATTTT. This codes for CASSQGTLAGVNQPQHF.

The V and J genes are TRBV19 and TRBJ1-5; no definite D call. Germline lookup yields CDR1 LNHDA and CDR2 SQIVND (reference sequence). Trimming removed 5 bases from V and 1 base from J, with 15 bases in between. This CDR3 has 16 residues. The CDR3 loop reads CASSAPRELSNQPQHF. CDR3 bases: TGTGCCAGTAGTGCCCCTCGGGAACTCAGCAATCAGCCCCAGCATTTT.

This chain's CDR3 is CAIGSGSATVNEQFF. The CDR3 coding sequence is TGTGCCATCGGTTCTGGGTCGGCGACAGTTAATGAGCAGTTCTTC. The gene calls are TRBV10-3 and TRBJ2-1, with TRBD1 as a possible D gene (5 bases). Germline-derived CDR1 and CDR2 are ENHRY and SYGVKD. This CDR3 region has 15 residues. Trimming left V 8 bases short and J 7 bases short, with 21 bases between.

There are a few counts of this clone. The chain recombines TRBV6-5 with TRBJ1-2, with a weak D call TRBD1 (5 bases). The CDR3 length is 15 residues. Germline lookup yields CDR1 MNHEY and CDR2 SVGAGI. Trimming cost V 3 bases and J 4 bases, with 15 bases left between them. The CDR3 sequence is CASSYGHLGRYGYTF. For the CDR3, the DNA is TGTGCCAGCAGTTATGGACATCTGGGGCGCTATGGCTACACCTTC.

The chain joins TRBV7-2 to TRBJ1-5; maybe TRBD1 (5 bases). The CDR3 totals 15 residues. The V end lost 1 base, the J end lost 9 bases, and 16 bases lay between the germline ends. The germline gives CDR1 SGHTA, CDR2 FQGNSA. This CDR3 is CASSLVGRDNTPQHF. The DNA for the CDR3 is TGTGCCAGCAGCTTAGTAGGCAGGGATAATACGCCCCAGCATTTT.

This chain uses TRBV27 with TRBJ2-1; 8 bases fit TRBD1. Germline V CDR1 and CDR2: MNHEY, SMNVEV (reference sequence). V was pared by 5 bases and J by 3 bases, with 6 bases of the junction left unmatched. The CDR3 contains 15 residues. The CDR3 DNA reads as TGTGCCAGCAGTATTGACAGGGGCGACTACAATGAGCAGTTCTTC. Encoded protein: CASSIDRGDYNEQFF.

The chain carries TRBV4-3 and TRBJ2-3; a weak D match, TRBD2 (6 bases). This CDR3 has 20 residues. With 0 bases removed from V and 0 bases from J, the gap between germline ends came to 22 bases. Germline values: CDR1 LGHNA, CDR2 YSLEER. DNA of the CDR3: TGCGCCAGCAGCCAAGATCTAAACTCAGGAGGGAGATTAAGCACAGATACGCAGTATTTT. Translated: CASSQDLNSGGRLSTDTQYF.

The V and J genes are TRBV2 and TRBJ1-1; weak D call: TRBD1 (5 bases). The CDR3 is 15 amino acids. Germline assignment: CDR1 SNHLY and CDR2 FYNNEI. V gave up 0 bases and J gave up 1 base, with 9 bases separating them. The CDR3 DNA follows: TGTGCCAGCAGTGAAGCATCGACAGCGAACACTGAAGCTTTCTTT. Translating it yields CASSEASTANTEAFF.

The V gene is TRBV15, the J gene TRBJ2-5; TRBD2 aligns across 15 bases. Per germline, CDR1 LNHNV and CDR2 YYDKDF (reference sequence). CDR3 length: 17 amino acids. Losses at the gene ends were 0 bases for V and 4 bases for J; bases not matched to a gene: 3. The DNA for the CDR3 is TGTGCCACCAGCAGAGAGGGGACTAGCGGGAGGAGAGAGACCCAGTACTTC. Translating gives CATSREGTSGRRETQYF.

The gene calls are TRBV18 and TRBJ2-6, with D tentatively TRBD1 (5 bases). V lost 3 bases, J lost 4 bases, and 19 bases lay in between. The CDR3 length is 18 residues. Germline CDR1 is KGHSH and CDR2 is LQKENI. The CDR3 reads CASSPSAGPAPGANVLTF. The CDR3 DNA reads TGTGCCAGCTCACCTAGTGCAGGGCCCGCTCCCGGGGCCAACGTCCTGACTTTC.

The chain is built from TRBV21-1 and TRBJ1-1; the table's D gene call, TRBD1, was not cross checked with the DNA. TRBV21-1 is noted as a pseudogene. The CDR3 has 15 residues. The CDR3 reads CASSKEDRGRTEAFF. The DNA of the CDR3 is TGTGCCAGCAGCAAAGAGGACAGGGGGAGGACTGAAGCTTTCTTT.

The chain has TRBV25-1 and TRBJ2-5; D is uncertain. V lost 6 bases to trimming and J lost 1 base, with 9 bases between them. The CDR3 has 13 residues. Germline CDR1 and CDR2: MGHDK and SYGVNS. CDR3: CASSYSLQETQYF. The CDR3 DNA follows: TGTGCCAGCAGCTACAGCCTCCAAGAGACCCAGTACTTC.

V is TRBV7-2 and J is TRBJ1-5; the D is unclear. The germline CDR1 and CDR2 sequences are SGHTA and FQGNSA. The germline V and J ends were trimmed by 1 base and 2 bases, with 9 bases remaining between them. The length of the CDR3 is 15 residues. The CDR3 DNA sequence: TGTGCCAGCAGCTTAGGACCGGCGGGCAATCAGCCCCAGCATTTT. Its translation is CASSLGPAGNQPQHF.